This T cell receptor beta chain was obtained from a study of blood T cell repertoires in COVID-19. Study-wide context: Whether acute or convalescent, the COVID-19 samples came from the United States, Italy and Spain. PBMCs, B-cell-depleted T cells, or T cells were the source of the cDNA or gDNA that made up the material.

Per the study methods: Nucleated cell number was recorded as an estimate derived from reference gene primer amplification. Sequenced by immunoSEQ multiplex PCR; TCRdb stores in-frame clones only, minus some. Clone size and the V and J calls come from that table; the DNA yielded D and trimming. Here the sample spans some 150,000 clones, approximately 80% being singletons. Trimming removed 3 bases from V and 1 base from J, with 12 bases in between. CDR3 length: 15 amino acids. Germline loops: CDR1 LNHDA, CDR2 SQIVND (reference sequence). The chain has TRBV19 and TRBJ1-1; D possibly corresponds to TRBD1 (5 bases). The TCR originated in a man aged 60-69 years with active or convalescent COVID-19. The material sequenced was peripheral blood. For the CDR3, the DNA is TGTGCCAGTAGTATGGCCAGGGTCGCGAACACTGAAGCTTTCTTT. Translating gives CASSMARVANTEAFF.